Listed below are T cell receptor beta chains from one sample, sequenced in a study of shared clonotypes between healthy human individuals. Sequencing used immunoSEQ multiplex PCR; TCRdb keeps in-frame clones, though not all of them. Seen here are hundreds of thousands of clones, more than 75% observed once, and the top ten hold less than 15%. Sequenced: PBMCs. The receptors come from a woman between 40 and 50 years old in good health. Some clones in this sample may be carry-over from other donors' samples. Both conserved end residues are part of each CDR3. Fields, in order: V gene, J gene, D gene, CDR3 length, clone size, CDR3 protein, CDR3 DNA. A D gene is named only where the DNA matches it firmly. Not every row has a clone size; where given, it reads once, few, many or a size class.

TRBV7-8	TRBJ1-4	.	19	.	CASSPTGTQLLTKSVKLFF	TGTGCCAGCAGCCCTACCGGGACCCAACTCTTAACCAAGAGTGTAAAACTGTTTTTT
TRBV30	TRBJ1-2	.	14	once	CAWTREGPSYGYTF	TGTGCCTGGACCAGAGAGGGTCCCAGCTATGGCTACACCTTC
TRBV7-9	TRBJ2-1	.	13	.	CASSLYTRGEQFF	TGTGCCAGCAGCTTATACACCAGGGGTGAGCAGTTCTTC
TRBV29-1	TRBJ2-7	.	15	.	CSVEEISPGAYEQYF	TGCAGCGTTGAGGAGATCAGTCCAGGGGCCTACGAGCAGTACTTC
TRBV28	TRBJ1-5	.	17	.	CASSLGSGAFSNQPQHF	TGTGCCAGCAGTTTAGGGTCCGGGGCCTTTAGCAATCAGCCCCAGCATTTT
TRBV2	TRBJ2-7	TRBD2	14	.	CTSKTSGILYEQYF	TGTACCAGCAAGACTAGCGGGATTCTGTACGAGCAGTACTTC
TRBV10-3	TRBJ1-2	TRBD1	14	.	CAISTGEANYGYTF	TGTGCCATCAGTACAGGGGAAGCTAACTATGGCTACACCTTC
TRBV7-9	TRBJ1-1	.	14	many	CASSLSGGNTEAFF	TGTGCCAGCAGCTTATCTGGGGGGAACACTGAAGCTTTCTTT
TRBV7-2	TRBJ2-7	.	15	.	CASSSLSLHQDEQYF	TGTGCCAGCAGCTCACTATCACTTCACCAGGACGAGCAGTACTTC
TRBV5-6	TRBJ1-4	.	15	.	CASSLVGHRGEKLFF	TGTGCCAGCAGCCTGGTTGGACATCGAGGGGAAAAACTGTTTTTT
TRBV5-6	TRBJ2-1	TRBD2	13	.	CASSRRGASEQFF	TGTGCCAGCAGCAGGCGGGGGGCGAGTGAGCAGTTCTTC
TRBV5-1	TRBJ2-1	TRBD2	15	.	CASSSMTSGHNEQFF	TGCGCCAGCAGCTCAATGACTAGCGGGCACAATGAGCAGTTCTTC
TRBV11-3	TRBJ2-2	.	13	.	CAKVPVHTGELFF	TGTGCCAAGGTTCCGGTACACACCGGGGAGCTGTTTTTT
TRBV6-4	TRBJ2-1	.	14	.	CASSDSIGVDEQFF	TGTGCCAGCAGTGACTCGATAGGAGTCGATGAGCAGTTCTTC
TRBV11-3	TRBJ2-7	.	14	.	CAASGTASSYEQYF	TGTGCCGCATCCGGGACGGCGAGCTCCTACGAGCAGTACTTC
TRBV7-6	TRBJ2-1	TRBD2	16	.	CASSTFLAGDVGEQFF	TGTGCCAGCAGCACATTCCTAGCGGGAGACGTAGGTGAGCAGTTCTTC
TRBV10-3	TRBJ1-2	.	12	.	CAIRGGDDGYTF	TGTGCCATCAGAGGGGGGGACGATGGCTACACCTTC
TRBV9	TRBJ2-2	.	14	.	CASTGRDTTGELFF	TGTGCCAGCACAGGGCGGGACACCACCGGGGAGCTGTTTTTT
TRBV2	TRBJ1-1	TRBD1	13	.	CASNVQGYTEAFF	TGTGCCAGCAATGTACAGGGGTACACTGAAGCTTTCTTT
TRBV19	TRBJ2-7	TRBD1	15	.	CASSIDGTGDYEQYF	TGTGCCAGTAGTATAGACGGGACAGGGGACTACGAGCAGTACTTC
TRBV5-1	TRBJ2-1	TRBD2	16	.	CASSNRTSGRGDEQFF	TGCGCCAGCAGCAACCGGACTAGCGGGAGGGGGGATGAGCAGTTCTTC
TRBV5-6	TRBJ2-2	TRBD2	14	.	CASSLGLASGELFF	TGTGCCAGCAGCTTGGGACTAGCTAGCGGGGAGCTGTTTTTT
TRBV7-3	TRBJ2-7	.	15	.	CASSLVGAPLYEQYF	TGTGCCAGCAGCTTAGTTGGGGCCCCACTATACGAGCAGTACTTC
TRBV7-2	TRBJ1-1	TRBD1	15	.	CASRAHRGSDTEAFF	TGTGCCAGCAGGGCCCACAGGGGTTCTGACACTGAAGCTTTCTTT
TRBV5-6	TRBJ1-1	.	15	.	CASIPPVGVNTEAFF	TGTGCCAGCATCCCCCCCGTGGGGGTGAACACTGAAGCTTTCTTT
TRBV5-1	TRBJ2-7	.	16	.	CASSHTMGHPNYEQYF	TGCGCCAGCAGCCATACGATGGGACATCCGAACTACGAGCAGTACTTC
TRBV28	TRBJ2-6	TRBD1	16	.	CASSSGTVSGANVLTF	TGTGCCAGCAGTTCCGGGACAGTTTCGGGGGCCAACGTCCTGACTTTC
TRBV7-9	TRBJ1-1	.	15	.	CASSLGASRNTEAFF	TGTGCCAGCAGCTTAGGGGCCTCTAGGAACACTGAAGCTTTCTTT
TRBV5-4	TRBJ1-2	.	14	.	CASSSSVANYGYTF	TGTGCCAGCAGCTCCTCGGTAGCTAACTATGGCTACACCTTC
TRBV9	TRBJ2-1	TRBD2	15	.	CASSDSGGVYNEQFF	TGTGCCAGCAGCGATTCGGGGGGAGTCTACAATGAGCAGTTCTTC
TRBV29-1	TRBJ2-7	TRBD2	13	.	CSVEGDYSYEQYF	TGCAGCGTTGAGGGGGACTACTCCTACGAGCAGTACTTC
TRBV14	TRBJ2-7	TRBD2	17	.	CASSPGPSGSFGYEQYF	TGTGCCAGCAGCCCAGGGCCCAGCGGGAGTTTTGGTTACGAGCAGTACTTC
TRBV28	TRBJ2-7	.	15	.	CASSIERWSSYEQYF	TGTGCCAGCAGTATTGAGCGGTGGAGCTCCTACGAGCAGTACTTC
TRBV25-1	TRBJ2-1	TRBD2	12	few	CASSETSGRQFF	TGTGCCAGCAGTGAGACTAGCGGGAGGCAGTTCTTC
TRBV18	TRBJ2-2	.	12	.	CASSPRTGELFF	TGTGCCAGCTCACCGCGGACCGGGGAGCTGTTTTTT
TRBV7-7	TRBJ2-5	TRBD1	15	.	CASSLATGGWETQYF	TGTGCTAGCAGCCTAGCGACAGGGGGTTGGGAGACCCAGTACTTC
TRBV5-1	TRBJ2-3	TRBD2	15	.	CASRRTSGSTDTQYF	TGCGCCAGCAGGAGGACTAGCGGTAGCACAGATACGCAGTATTTT
TRBV6-5	TRBJ2-1	.	15	few	CASSYTGEAYNEQFF	TGTGCCAGCAGTTACACGGGAGAGGCCTACAATGAGCAGTTCTTC
TRBV7-3	TRBJ1-3	.	16	.	CASSLAPAGTGNTIYF	TGTGCCAGCAGCTTAGCCCCGGCAGGCACTGGAAACACCATATATTTT
TRBV7-9	TRBJ2-7	TRBD1	13	.	CASSTTGIGEQYF	TGTGCCAGCAGCACGACAGGGATAGGCGAGCAGTACTTC
TRBV6-5	TRBJ1-3	.	15	.	CASSYSAGPGNTIYF	TGTGCCAGCAGTTACTCCGCAGGGCCTGGAAACACCATATATTTT
TRBV5-1	TRBJ2-7	.	14	.	CASSEGFSSYEQYF	TGCGCCAGCAGCGAGGGATTCTCCTCCTACGAGCAGTACTTC
TRBV6-1	TRBJ2-7	TRBD1	13	few	CAGGDRASYEQYF	TGTGCCGGAGGGGACAGGGCCTCCTACGAGCAGTACTTC
TRBV27	TRBJ1-1	.	14	.	CASSLQGWNTEAFF	TGTGCCAGCAGTTTACAGGGTTGGAACACTGAAGCTTTCTTT
TRBV6-1	TRBJ2-4	.	13	.	CASRRDNGNIQYF	TGTGCCAGCAGGAGAGACAATGGTAACATTCAGTACTTC
TRBV7-3	TRBJ1-3	TRBD1	15	.	CASSPDRASGNTIYF	TGTGCCAGCAGTCCCGACAGGGCCTCTGGAAACACCATATATTTT
TRBV6-1	TRBJ1-2	.	16	.	CASSESYPSGISGYTF	TGTGCCAGCAGTGAATCGTATCCTTCGGGGATCTCTGGCTACACCTTC
TRBV7-2	TRBJ2-7	.	14	.	CASSLGEHLYEQYF	TGTGCCAGCAGCTTGGGGGAACACCTCTACGAGCAGTACTTC
TRBV27	TRBJ1-5	.	11	.	CASKGEGPQHF	TGTGCCAGCAAAGGGGAGGGGCCCCAGCATTTT
TRBV5-1	TRBJ2-7	TRBD2	14	.	CASSGSGRSYEQYF	TGCGCCAGCAGTGGGAGCGGGAGGTCCTACGAGCAGTACTTC
TRBV7-9	TRBJ2-7	.	14	.	CASSWYPTGFEQYF	TGTGCCAGCAGCTGGTACCCCACAGGGTTCGAGCAGTACTTC